Listed below are T cell receptor beta chains from one sample, sequenced in a study of technical replicates of blood from four donors. Here immunoSEQ multiplex PCR was the method, and the copy in TCRdb shows in-frame clones only, minus some. The sample lists around 79,000 clones, 94% occurring once. Sequences were obtained from T cells isolated from PBMCs. The receptors shown here come from a human donor in good health. The CDR3 runs from the conserved cysteine through the conserved F or W. The D gene is left open where the match is weak. Clone size is shown for a subset of rows, as once, few, many or a class of expanded clone.

clone_size j_call cdr3_length d_call v_call cdr3_nt cdr3_aa
NA TRBJ2-5 16 TRBD2 TRBV5-4 TGTGCCAGCAGCTTGAGCCTAGCGGGAGGGCCGGAGACCCAGTACTTC CASSLSLAGGPETQYF
NA TRBJ2-7 15 TRBD1 TRBV19 TGTGCCAGTAGTATAGGGACAGGAAGCCGATACGAGCAGTACTTC CASSIGTGSRYEQYF
NA TRBJ1-5 14 NA TRBV7-9 TGTGCCAGCAGCTTCGAGGTGAGCAATCAGCCCCAGCATTTT CASSFEVSNQPQHF
NA TRBJ2-1 15 TRBD2 TRBV7-3 TGTGCCAGCAGCCGAGGACTAGCGGGAGGAAATGAGCAGTTCTTC CASSRGLAGGNEQFF
NA TRBJ2-3 14 TRBD1 TRBV28 TGTGCCAGCAACCCCAGGGGGCGAAGAGATACGCAGTATTTT CASNPRGRRDTQYF
NA TRBJ2-4 18 TRBD2 TRBV6-8 TGTGCCAGCAGTTATGAGACCCGGGGGGTTTGGTCCAAAAACATTCAGTACTTC CASSYETRGVWSKNIQYF
once TRBJ2-7 15 TRBD1 TRBV5-6 TGTGCCAGCAGCTCCCCGGGACAGGGGTACTACGAGCAGTACTTC CASSSPGQGYYEQYF
once TRBJ1-1 13 NA TRBV11-3 TGTGCCAGCAGCAAACAGAGGAACACTGAAGCTTTCTTT CASSKQRNTEAFF
NA TRBJ1-5 16 NA TRBV4-3 TGCGCCAGCAGCCAAGATCGAGGAATTCGGGATCAGCCCCAGCATTTT CASSQDRGIRDQPQHF
NA TRBJ2-2 16 TRBD2 TRBV5-1 TGCGCCAGCAGCTTCTCAGGACTAGCACTCACCGGGGAGCTGTTTTTT CASSFSGLALTGELFF
NA TRBJ1-1 12 TRBD1 TRBV29-1 TGCAGCGTTGTAGGGGACAGGCCTGAAGCTTTCTTT CSVVGDRPEAFF
NA TRBJ2-7 14 NA TRBV6-1 TGTGCCAGCAGTGAATCCCGGGTCCTCTACGAGCAGTACTTC CASSESRVLYEQYF
NA TRBJ1-2 15 NA TRBV6-1 TGTGCCAGCAGCCCTCGTCCTTGGGAGGGAGACGGCTACACCTTC CASSPRPWEGDGYTF
NA TRBJ1-2 15 NA TRBV19 TGTGCCAGTAGCCCCGCAGGGAATCCCTACTATGGCTACACCTTC CASSPAGNPYYGYTF
NA TRBJ1-1 11 NA TRBV19 TGTGCCAGTATAAGCCTTACTGAAGCTTTCTTT CASISLTEAFF
NA TRBJ1-1 18 TRBD1 TRBV28 TGTGCCAGCAGTACCCTCGTCCCGGGACAGGTATCAAGCACTGAAGCTTTCTTT CASSTLVPGQVSSTEAFF
NA TRBJ2-4 19 TRBD2 TRBV7-9 TGTGCCAGCAGCCGAACGACTAGCGGGAGCATGGTAGCCAAAAACATTCAGTACTTC CASSRTTSGSMVAKNIQYF
NA TRBJ2-7 14 NA TRBV19 TGTGCCAGTAGTATACAGGGAACCTCCTACGAGCAGTACTTC CASSIQGTSYEQYF
NA TRBJ2-1 15 NA TRBV7-9 TGTGCCAGCAGCTCTTCCGGGTCACTAGCAGATGAGCAGTTCTTC CASSSSGSLADEQFF
NA TRBJ2-3 14 NA TRBV7-6 TGTGCCAGCAGCTTACTAGCGTCTCTAGATACGCAGTATTTT CASSLLASLDTQYF
NA TRBJ2-1 15 NA TRBV19 TGTGCCAGTAGTAAGGGCCACAGGGAGAACAATGAGCAGTTCTTC CASSKGHRENNEQFF
NA TRBJ1-5 13 TRBD1 TRBV6-1 TGTGCCAGCGCGGGGACAGGGCTACAGCCCCAGCATTTT CASAGTGLQPQHF
NA TRBJ2-2 18 TRBD2 TRBV15 TGTGCCACCAGCAGAGAGTACGGAGCGGGAGGGCTCACCGGGGAGCTGTTTTTT CATSREYGAGGLTGELFF
NA TRBJ2-7 13 TRBD2 TRBV6-6 TGTGCCAGCATTAGCGGGAGCTCCTACGAGCAGTACTTC CASISGSSYEQYF
NA TRBJ1-1 16 TRBD1 TRBV5-6 TGTGCCAGCAGCCTTTTAGGGGGACAGGTGAACACTGAAGCTTTCTTT CASSLLGGQVNTEAFF
once TRBJ1-2 15 NA TRBV7-9 TGTGCCAGCAGCTTAATATCGGGACTCAACTATGGCTACACCTTC CASSLISGLNYGYTF
NA TRBJ1-2 13 TRBD1 TRBV27 TGTGCCAGCAGAAACAGGGGGCCACATGGCTACACCTTC CASRNRGPHGYTF
NA TRBJ2-2 12 NA TRBV7-9 TGTGCCAGCAGCCCAGGGCACGGGGAGCTGTTTTTT CASSPGHGELFF
NA TRBJ2-5 15 TRBD1 TRBV6-5 TGTGCCAGCAGTAAACTGGGACAGACGGAAGAGACCCAGTACTTC CASSKLGQTEETQYF
once TRBJ1-1 13 NA TRBV27 TGTGCCAGCAGACCCAGGGCTTACACTGAAGCTTTCTTT CASRPRAYTEAFF
NA TRBJ1-1 15 TRBD1 TRBV28 TGTGCCAGCAGTCCCTTAGGACAGGAATTTACTGAAGCTTTCTTT CASSPLGQEFTEAFF
NA TRBJ1-1 14 TRBD1 TRBV7-8 TGTGCCAGCAGCTGGACAGGAGTTAGTACTGAAGCTTTCTTT CASSWTGVSTEAFF
NA TRBJ2-7 15 TRBD2 TRBV28 TGTGCCAGCAGGCCAGGGACTAGCGGCTACTACGAGCAGTACTTC CASRPGTSGYYEQYF
NA TRBJ2-3 13 NA TRBV28 TGTGCCAGCAGTTCCCCTAGCACAGATACGCAGTATTTT CASSSPSTDTQYF
NA TRBJ2-1 15 NA TRBV11-2 TGTGCCAGCAGCTCTTCGGACTCGGGGGACAATGAGCAGTTCTTC CASSSSDSGDNEQFF
NA TRBJ2-1 14 NA TRBV6-5 TGTGCCAGCAGTTTAGCCAGTTCCTACAATGAGCAGTTCTTC CASSLASSYNEQFF
NA TRBJ1-4 13 TRBD1 TRBV29-1 TGCAGCGCCCGCGGGACAGGAGAATTTAAACTGTTTTTT CSARGTGEFKLFF
NA TRBJ2-3 15 TRBD2 TRBV29-1 TGCAGCGTTGGTGTGAGGCTAGCGGCCGCAGATACGCAGTATTTT CSVGVRLAAADTQYF
NA TRBJ1-3 16 NA TRBV5-6 TGTGCCAGCAGCTTGAAGCGGCCTCCCTCTGGAAACACCATATATTTT CASSLKRPPSGNTIYF
NA TRBJ2-3 12 NA TRBV6-1 TGTGCCAGCAGGAGGGGGAAAGATACGCAGTATTTT CASRRGKDTQYF
few TRBJ2-1 14 NA TRBV10-1 TGCGCCAGCAGTCCGGCTAGCGCCTACAATGAGCAGTTCTTC CASSPASAYNEQFF
NA TRBJ1-2 14 TRBD1 TRBV4-3 TGCGCCAGCAGCCCGACAGGGTCTAACTATGGCTACACCTTC CASSPTGSNYGYTF
NA TRBJ1-1 12 NA TRBV7-9 TGTGCCAACGGGGGGGCAAACACTGAAGCTTTCTTT CANGGANTEAFF